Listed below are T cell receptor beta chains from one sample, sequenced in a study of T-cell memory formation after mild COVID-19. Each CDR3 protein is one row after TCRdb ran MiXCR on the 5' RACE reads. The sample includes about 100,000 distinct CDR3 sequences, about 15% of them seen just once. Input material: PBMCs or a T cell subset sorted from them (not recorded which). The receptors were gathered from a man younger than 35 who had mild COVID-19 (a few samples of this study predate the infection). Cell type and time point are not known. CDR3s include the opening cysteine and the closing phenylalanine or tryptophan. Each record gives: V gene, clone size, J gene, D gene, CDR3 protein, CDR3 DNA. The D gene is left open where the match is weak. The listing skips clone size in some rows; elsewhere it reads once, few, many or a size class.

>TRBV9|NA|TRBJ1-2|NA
CASSLKPGHRLYGYTF
TGTGCCAGCAGCCTAAAGCCGGGACACCGTCTCTATGGCTACACCTTC
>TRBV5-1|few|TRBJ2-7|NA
CASSRGAGTYEQYF
TGCGCCAGCAGCCGCGGGGCAGGGACCTACGAGCAGTACTTC
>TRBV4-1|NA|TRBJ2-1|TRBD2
CASSRSGGPPNEQFF
TGCGCCAGCAGCCGTAGCGGGGGCCCGCCCAATGAGCAGTTCTTC
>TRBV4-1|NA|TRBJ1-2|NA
CASSPRGDDYGYTF
TGCGCCAGCAGCCCGCGCGGTGATGACTATGGCTACACCTTC
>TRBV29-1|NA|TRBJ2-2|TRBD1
CSADGTGDGDTGELFF
TGCAGCGCTGATGGGACAGGGGACGGGGACACCGGGGAGCTGTTTTTT
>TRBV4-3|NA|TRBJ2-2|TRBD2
CASSQEVLAGSTGELFF
TGCGCCAGCAGCCAAGAGGTCCTAGCGGGGTCCACCGGGGAGCTGTTTTTT
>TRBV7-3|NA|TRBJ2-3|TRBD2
CASSPTGGGDTQYF
TGTGCCAGCAGCCCCACGGGCGGGGGAGATACGCAGTATTTT
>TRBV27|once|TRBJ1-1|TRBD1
CASSLGQGYAEAFF
TGTGCCAGCAGTCTGGGACAGGGGTACGCTGAAGCTTTCTTT
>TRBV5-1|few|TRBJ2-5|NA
CASSFGPGAIFEETQYF
TGCGCCAGCAGCTTTGGTCCGGGGGCAATATTCGAAGAGACCCAGTACTTC
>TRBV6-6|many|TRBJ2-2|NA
CASGTGELFF
TGTGCCAGCGGCACCGGGGAGCTGTTTTTT
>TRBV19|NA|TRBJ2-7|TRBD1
CASSIASGTATYEQYF
TGTGCCAGTAGTATAGCTTCCGGGACAGCAACATACGAGCAGTACTTC
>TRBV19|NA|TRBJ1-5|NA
CASGYSNQPQHF
TGTGCCAGCGGTTATAGCAATCAGCCCCAGCATTTT
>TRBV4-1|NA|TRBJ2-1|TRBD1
CASSPALRGLRYNEHFF
TGCGCCAGCAGCCCTGCCCTTAGGGGGCTTCGCTACAATGAGCATTTCTTC
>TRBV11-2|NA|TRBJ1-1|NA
CASSSGPKRPFEAFF
TGTGCCAGCAGCTCGGGACCTAAGCGACCGTTTGAAGCTTTCTTT
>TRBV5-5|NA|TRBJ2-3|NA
CASSFRGYTDTQYF
TGTGCCAGCAGCTTTCGGGGCTACACAGATACGCAGTATTTT
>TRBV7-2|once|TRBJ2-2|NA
CASSMLIPTANTGELFF
TGTGCCAGCAGCATGCTCATTCCGACAGCGAACACCGGGGAGCTGTTTTTT
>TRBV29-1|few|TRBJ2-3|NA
CSADGDSSTDTQYF
TGCAGCGCCGATGGGGATTCCAGCACAGATACGCAGTATTTT
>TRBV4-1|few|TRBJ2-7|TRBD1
CASSQQSRDRNTYEQYF
TGCGCCAGCAGCCAGCAAAGCCGGGACAGGAATACCTACGAGCAGTACTTC
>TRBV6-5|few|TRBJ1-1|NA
CASSYNIRWDTEAFF
TGTGCCAGCAGTTACAACATCCGTTGGGACACTGAAGCTTTCTTT
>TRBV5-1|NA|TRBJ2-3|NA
CASSSSSAVADTQYF
TGCGCCAGCAGCTCATCCTCAGCGGTCGCAGATACGCAGTATTTT